These T cell receptor beta chains were read from a single sample in a study of blood T cell repertoires in COVID-19. Using immunoSEQ multiplex PCR, the repertoire was profiled, and TCRdb retains in-frame clones only, with some absent. The profile covers 65,000 to 95,000 clones, with 70% to 90% appearing a single time and approximately 4.3% taken by the ten largest. The sequenced sample consisted of peripheral blood. The receptors here all came from a man between 45 and 60 years old with active COVID-19. Both conserved end residues are part of each CDR3. A D gene is named only where the DNA matches it firmly. Not all rows give a size; the values are once, few, many and, for expanded clones, a class.

>TRBD1|TRBV2|-|TRBJ1-6
TGTGCCAGCACGACAGGGAAATCACCCCTCCACTTT
CASTTGKSPLHF
>-|TRBV9|-|TRBJ2-3
TGTGCCAGCAGCGGGGGACTTCACACAGATACGCAGTATTTT
CASSGGLHTDTQYF
>-|TRBV28|-|TRBJ1-2
TGTGCCAGCAGTTTACCGGACCCCAGGGACTATGGCTACACCTTC
CASSLPDPRDYGYTF
>TRBD1|TRBV5-6|-|TRBJ2-3
TGTGCCAGCAGGCGTGTCGGGACAGGGGGCACAGATACGCAGTATTTT
CASRRVGTGGTDTQYF
>TRBD1|TRBV28|-|TRBJ2-1
TGTGCCAGCAGTTGGGACAGTTACTCCGATGAGCAGTTCTTC
CASSWDSYSDEQFF
>-|TRBV24-1|-|TRBJ2-5
TGTGCCACCAGTCAAGCTGAGACCCAGTACTTC
CATSQAETQYF
>-|TRBV2|-|TRBJ2-3
TGTGCCACCCAAGCGGTGGGCACAGATACGCAGTATTTT
CATQAVGTDTQYF
>-|TRBV27|-|TRBJ2-1
TGTGCCAGCAGTTTATCGGGACTCCTTGGAGAGCAGTTCTTC
CASSLSGLLGEQFF
>-|TRBV5-1|-|TRBJ1-1
TGCGCCAGCAGCTTGGAGGCCATTTTAACAGGTGAAGCTTTCTTT
CASSLEAILTGEAFF
>-|TRBV30|-|TRBJ2-7
TGTGCCTGGAGTATAATGGGCAGGGTTAAAGGCGAGCAGTACTTC
CAWSIMGRVKGEQYF
>TRBD2|TRBV10-3|-|TRBJ2-2
TGTGCCATCAGTGACCTGGGACTAGCGGGAGCGCCCGGGGAGCTGTTTTTT
CAISDLGLAGAPGELFF
>-|TRBV7-8|-|TRBJ2-7
TGTGCCAGCAGCGACGACAGGCCCGCCTACGAGCAGTACTTC
CASSDDRPAYEQYF
>TRBD1|TRBV6-5|once|TRBJ1-4
TGTGCCAGCAGACCGGACAGGGGGGGTGAAAAACTGTTTTTT
CASRPDRGGEKLFF
>-|TRBV20-1|-|TRBJ1-3
TGCAGTCCACGGGGGGGAAACACCATATATTTT
CSPRGGNTIYF
>TRBD1|TRBV5-4|-|TRBJ1-2
TGTGCCAGCAGCCCGGGACAGATTTCTAACTATGGCTACACCTTC
CASSPGQISNYGYTF
>TRBD2|TRBV30|few|TRBJ2-7
TGTGCCTGGAGTCGTTCAGAGCGGGGGTCCTACGAGCAGTACTTC
CAWSRSERGSYEQYF
>-|TRBV6-6|few|TRBJ1-1
TGTGCCAGCAGTTCGTCAGTTACCACTGAAGCTTTCTTT
CASSSSVTTEAFF
>TRBD1|TRBV15|-|TRBJ1-2
TGTGCCACCAGCAGAGGGACAGGGGGCTACCCTTATGGCTACACCTTC
CATSRGTGGYPYGYTF
>-|TRBV6-5|-|TRBJ1-1
TGTGCCAGCATTCCCCGTGGGCCCGATGAAGCTTTCTTT
CASIPRGPDEAFF
>-|TRBV19|-|TRBJ1-1
TGTGCCAGTAGTGTTCAACAGGGCCCGAACACTGAAGCTTTCTTT
CASSVQQGPNTEAFF
>-|TRBV10-3|-|TRBJ2-7
TGTGCCATCAACGGGGGAGCCAACTACGAGCAGTACTTC
CAINGGANYEQYF
>-|TRBV10-2|-|TRBJ1-3
TGCGCCAGCAGTGAAGGTCAGGGGTTCACCATATATTTT
CASSEGQGFTIYF
>TRBD1|TRBV28|-|TRBJ1-2
TGTGCCAGCATCGGGTCGGACAGGGGTTTTTTTGGCTACACCTTC
CASIGSDRGFFGYTF
>TRBD1|TRBV7-3|-|TRBJ1-3
TGTGCCAGCAGCACCCGCTCGGTTGGGACAGCGACTCCCCTGACATCTGGAAACACCATATATTTT
CASSTRSVGTATPLTSGNTIYF
>TRBD1|TRBV15|-|TRBJ2-7
TGTGCCACCAGCAGAGGACAGGGGGCGGGGGACGAGCAGTACTTC
CATSRGQGAGDEQYF
>-|TRBV5-1|-|TRBJ2-5
TGCGCCAGCAGCTTGGGCACAAAGTACCAAGAGACCCAGTACTTC
CASSLGTKYQETQYF
>-|TRBV7-2|-|TRBJ2-3
TGTGCCAGCAGCTTAGCACTCCCGGGGACAGATACGCAGTATTTT
CASSLALPGTDTQYF
>-|TRBV6-6|-|TRBJ1-5
TGTGCCAGCAGTGACAGGTCAGAGCCTCAGCCCCAGCATTTT
CASSDRSEPQPQHF
>TRBD1|TRBV11-3|-|TRBJ1-2
TGTGCCAGCAGCCCGGAGCCCGGGACAGGGCACTCGGATGGCTACACCTTC
CASSPEPGTGHSDGYTF
>-|TRBV7-3|-|TRBJ2-1
TGTGCCAGCAGCTTAGGCCCTAGCTCCTACAATGAGCAGTTCTTC
CASSLGPSSYNEQFF
>-|TRBV19|once|TRBJ2-3
TGTGCCAGTAGTATCTCCCCGGGAAACACAGATACGCAGTATTTT
CASSISPGNTDTQYF
>TRBD1|TRBV28|-|TRBJ1-3
TGTGCCAGCAGCCCGAGACAGGGGCGGTCTGGAAACACCATATATTTT
CASSPRQGRSGNTIYF
>-|TRBV11-3|-|TRBJ2-1
TGTGCCAGCAGCTTAGAATCTGGGCGTCTAGCTAGGGAGCAGTTCTTC
CASSLESGRLAREQFF
>-|TRBV6-5|-|TRBJ1-3
TGTGCCAGCAGTTACTCGAAGGGGCCTGGAAACACCATATATTTT
CASSYSKGPGNTIYF
>TRBD2|TRBV24-1|-|TRBJ2-3
TGTGCCACCAGTGATCCCAAACCCCGGACTAGCGGCGGACCAGATACGCAGTATTTT
CATSDPKPRTSGGPDTQYF